The next 26 T cell receptor beta chains were all read from a single sample in a study of T cell responses to AZD1222 COVID-19 vaccine. This table comes from immunoSEQ multiplex PCR, and its TCRdb copy is limited to in-frame clones, with some not included. The sample has some 140,000 clones; about 90% are singletons. This material consisted of peripheral blood, taken on day 0 of MenACWY control vaccination. Receptors were obtained from an adult in good health.

The V and J genes are TRBV23-1 and TRBJ2-7; 11 bases match TRBD1. TRBV23-1 carries the ORF label, with uncertain function. CDR3 length: 17 amino acids. The trim removed 3 bases at V and 4 bases at J, leaving 11 bases unmatched. CDR3 protein: CASSQFRRDRGLYEQYV. CDR3 sequence (DNA): TGCGCCAGCAGTCAGTTTCGCCGGGACAGGGGGTTATACGAGCAGTACGTC.

This clone was observed once. V gene TRBV9 combines with J gene TRBJ2-7, with a weak D call TRBD2 (5 bases). The CDR3 is 14 residues long. V shed 0 bases and J shed 2 bases, with 9 bases lying between them. Germline V CDR1 and CDR2: SGDLS, YYNGEE. CDR3: CASSVDIGAYEQYF. The CDR3 DNA sequence: TGTGCCAGCAGCGTAGATATCGGGGCCTACGAGCAGTACTTC.

This sequence joins TRBV19 and TRBJ2-5; D remains unclear. The CDR3 is made up of 16 amino acids. V shed 2 bases and J shed 4 bases, with 17 bases lying between them. Germline V gene lookup returns CDR1 LNHDA and CDR2 SQIVND (reference sequence). CDR3 loop: CASSISQEGPGETQYF. The CDR3 DNA reads as TGTGCCAGTAGTATATCCCAAGAAGGGCCGGGAGAGACCCAGTACTTC.

This clone was counted a few times. The V call is TRBV6-5, the J call TRBJ1-5; no reliable D call. CDR3 size: 14 residues. CDR1 and CDR2 from the germline V gene are MNHEY and SVGAGI. V lost 2 bases to trimming and J lost 5 bases, with 10 bases between them. CDR3 amino acids: CASSYRAEYQPQHF. The CDR3, as DNA: TGTGCCAGCAGTTACAGGGCAGAATATCAGCCCCAGCATTTT.

This clone counts as medium-sized (0.01 to 0.1%). V usage is TRBV11-3 and J usage is TRBJ2-3; no reliable D call. This CDR3 has 14 amino acids. Per germline, CDR1 SGHNT and CDR2 YENEEA. V was clipped by 5 bases and J by 6 bases, with 15 bases between them. This CDR3 is CASSPTRNGDTQYF. The DNA of the CDR3 is TGTGCCAGCAGCCCGACCCGAAATGGGGATACGCAGTATTTT.

The V gene is TRBV3-1 (or the pseudogene TRBV3-2), the J gene TRBJ2-5; D might be TRBD2 (5 bases). From germline, CDR1 is LGHDT and CDR2 YNNKEL (reference sequence). The V end was cut by 0 bases, the J end by 7 bases, with 12 bases between. CDR3 length: 14 residues. The CDR3 here is CASSQDRPRGTQYF. CDR3 DNA: TGTGCCAGCAGCCAAGATCGCCCTCGGGGGACCCAGTACTTC.

This clone appeared once. V usage is TRBV6-4 and J usage is TRBJ2-5; either TRBD1 or TRBD2 may supply D (5 bases each). The CDR3 has 14 residues. Germline assignment: CDR1 MRHNA and CDR2 SNTAGT. Trimming pared 9 bases from V and 4 bases from J, leaving 18 bases between. The DNA for the CDR3 is TGTGCCAGGAGCGGTACCCCAGGGCGAGAGACCCAGTACTTC. Translation gives CARSGTPGRETQYF.

V usage is TRBV7-2 and J usage is TRBJ1-2; TRBD1 is a possible D gene (5 bases). This CDR3 has 16 amino acids. The germline V gene encodes CDR1 SGHTA and CDR2 FQGNSA. V dropped 1 base and J dropped 6 bases, with 18 bases sitting between them. The CDR3 here is CASSLGGGFQADGYTF. DNA for the CDR3: TGTGCCAGCAGCTTAGGGGGCGGTTTCCAGGCGGATGGCTACACCTTC. The full variable domain, completed using reference TRBV7-2 and TRBJ1-2, is GAGVSQSPSNKVTEKGKDVELRCDPISGHTALYWYRQSLGQGLEFLIYFQGNSAPDKSGLPSDRFSAERTGGSVSTLTIQRTQQEDSAVYLCASSLGGGFQADGYTFGSGTRLTVV.

J is TRBJ1-2 and V is TRBV19; tentatively, D is TRBD1 (6 bases). The CDR3 is made up of 15 amino acids. Germline lookup yields CDR1 LNHDA and CDR2 SQIVND (reference sequence). V was clipped by 5 bases and J by 3 bases, with 16 bases between them. The DNA for the CDR3 is TGTGCCAGTAGTGCCAACAGGGAGCCCTACTATGGCTACACCTTC. Protein sequence: CASSANREPYYGYTF.

This chain uses TRBV6-4 with TRBJ1-2, with D possibly matching TRBD1 (5 bases). The V and J ends lost 6 bases and 7 bases respectively, with 15 bases between them. The CDR3 sequence is 13 residues long. Germline CDR1 MRHNA, CDR2 SNTAGT. CDR3 nucleotides: TGTGCCAGCAGCGCCCAGGGAGGGGCTGGCTACACCTTC. Its translation is CASSAQGGAGYTF.

The rearrangement uses TRBV5-1 and TRBJ2-5; D gene uncertain. The germline V and J ends were trimmed by 0 bases and 2 bases, with 8 bases remaining between them. Germline CDR1 reads SGHRS; CDR2 reads YFSETQ. This CDR3 is 14 amino acids long. The CDR3 here is CASSLVPTQETQYF. The DNA for the CDR3 is TGCGCCAGCAGCTTGGTTCCTACTCAAGAGACCCAGTACTTC.

The chain carries TRBV2 and TRBJ2-2, with a possible D match to TRBD1 (6 bases). V gave up 6 bases and J gave up 3 bases, with 11 bases separating them. CDR1 and CDR2 (germline): SNHLY, FYNNEI. CDR3 length: 14 residues. The CDR3 loop is CASRQGSYTGELFF. In nucleotides, the CDR3 is TGTGCCAGCAGACAGGGTTCGTACACCGGGGAGCTGTTTTTT.

The chain uses TRBV18 and TRBJ2-3, with D perhaps being TRBD1 or TRBD2 (6 bases each). In germline, CDR1 is KGHSH, CDR2 LQKENI. Between the trimmed V and J ends, which lost 0 bases and 2 bases, there was a span of 15 bases. This CDR3 region has 17 residues. In nucleotides, the CDR3 is TGTGCCAGCTCACCACCAGGGGGGCGACGTCCCACAGATACGCAGTATTTT. Translation gives CASSPPGGRRPTDTQYF. Full variable domain (outside the CDR3, taken from reference TRBV18 and TRBJ2-3): NAGVMQNPRHLVRRRGQEARLRCSPMKGHSHVYWYRQLPEEGLKFMVYLQKENIIDESGMPKERFSAEFPKEGPSILRIQQVVRGDSAAYFCASSPPGGRRPTDTQYFGPGTRLTVL.

The chain is built from TRBV5-1 and TRBJ2-2; no reliable D call. Per germline, CDR1 SGHRS and CDR2 YFSETQ. Trimming removed 2 bases at V and 4 bases at J, with 9 bases between. This CDR3 comprises 14 residues. The CDR3: CASSLPRSTGELFF. CDR3 coding DNA: TGCGCCAGCAGCTTACCCCGGAGCACCGGGGAGCTGTTTTTT.

The rearrangement joins TRBV6-4 to TRBJ2-1; D possibly corresponds to TRBD1 (5 bases). The CDR3 length is 15 residues. Germline values: CDR1 MRHNA, CDR2 SNTAGT. V gave up 6 bases and J gave up 0 bases, with 12 bases separating them. In nucleotides, the CDR3 is TGTGCCAGCAGCAGAGACAGCCCCTCCTACAATGAGCAGTTCTTC. Translation: CASSRDSPSYNEQFF.

The chain couples TRBV11-2 to TRBJ2-7, with TRBD2 as a possible D gene (5 bases). The CDR3 loop spans 12 amino acids. The germline V gene encodes CDR1 SGHAT and CDR2 FQNNGV. V lost 7 bases and J lost 1, with 8 bases in between. The CDR3 region has the DNA TGTGCCAGCACGGGGTCGTCCTACGAGCAGTACGTC. Encoded protein: CASTGSSYEQYV.

As DNA, the CDR3 is TGCGCCAGCAGACTATTATGGGGCGGCAATCAGCCCCAGCATTTT. Translated: CASRLLWGGNQPQHF. The chain couples TRBV4-1 to TRBJ1-5, with D perhaps TRBD1 (5 bases). This CDR3 is 15 amino acids long. Trimming took off 6 bases at V and 2 bases at J, with 14 bases between the two ends. The germline V gene has CDR1 MGHRA and CDR2 YSYEKL.

The J gene is TRBJ2-2, the V gene TRBV4-3; D is tentatively TRBD1 or TRBD2 (5 bases each). This CDR3 has 15 residues. Trimming took 4 bases from V and 0 from J, leaving 9 bases between them. The V gene's germline CDR1 is LGHNA and CDR2 YSLEER. CDR3 in amino acids: CASSLGPANTGELFF. The CDR3 region has the DNA TGCGCCAGCAGCCTGGGACCCGCGAACACCGGGGAGCTGTTTTTT.

This sequence joins TRBV15 and TRBJ1-6; D might be TRBD1 (6 bases). The CDR3 covers 14 residues. The germline V and J ends were trimmed by 3 bases and 9 bases, with 12 bases remaining between them. In germline, CDR1 is LNHNV, CDR2 YYDKDF (reference sequence). The CDR3 region is CATSRKQGSSPLHF. The CDR3 nucleotides are TGTGCCACCAGCAGGAAACAGGGTAGTTCACCCCTCCACTTT.

The J gene is TRBJ2-3, the V gene TRBV12-3 or TRBV12-4, with D unresolved. Deletions cut 1 base from V and 1 base from J, with 3 bases between. This CDR3 contains 13 residues. The CDR3 loop reads CASSLVGTDTQYF. The CDR3 DNA sequence: TGTGCCAGCAGTTTAGTCGGCACAGATACGCAGTATTTT.

The chain carries TRBV7-9 and TRBJ1-1, with D possibly being TRBD1 (5 bases). CDR1 and CDR2 from the germline V gene are SEHNR and FQNEAQ (reference sequence). The CDR3 spans 16 residues. V lost 5 bases to trimming and J lost 3 bases, with 19 bases between them. The CDR3 protein is CASSPDTAGIYTEAFF. The CDR3 DNA reads TGTGCCAGCAGCCCCGATACCGCAGGGATTTACACTGAAGCTTTCTTT.

The V call is TRBV30, the J call TRBJ2-5; D remains unclear. V was clipped by 1 base and J by 7 bases, with 13 bases between them. There are 13 residues in the CDR3. The germline V gene encodes CDR1 GTSNPN and CDR2 SVGIG (reference sequence). The CDR3 here is CAWSGQAQRTQYF. As DNA, the CDR3 is TGTGCCTGGAGTGGGCAGGCACAACGGACCCAGTACTTC.

The chain is built from TRBV10-3 and TRBJ2-7, with 7 positions matching TRBD1. Per germline, CDR1 ENHRY and CDR2 SYGVKD. V gave up 4 bases and J gave up 0 bases; unmatched junction bases: 0. The CDR3 runs to 13 residues. The CDR3 DNA follows: TGTGCCATCAGTGGGGACAGCTCCTACGAGCAGTACTTC. It encodes CAISGDSSYEQYF.

This clone has more than one count but fewer than ten. The rearrangement links TRBV7-9 to TRBJ1-4, with D possibly matching TRBD1 (5 bases). Trimming pared 7 bases from V and 3 bases from J, leaving 6 bases between. This CDR3 has 12 amino acids. Per germline, CDR1 SEHNR and CDR2 FQNEAQ (reference sequence). CDR3 sequence reads: CASKGANEKLFF. CDR3 DNA sequence: TGTGCCAGCAAAGGGGCTAATGAAAAACTGTTTTTT.

V and J are TRBV7-2 and TRBJ2-5, with 14 bases fitting TRBD2. This CDR3 has 17 residues. The trim removed 5 bases at V and 4 bases at J, leaving 9 bases unmatched. From germline, CDR1 is SGHTA and CDR2 FQGNSA. The CDR3: CASSPGTSGRSLETQYF. The CDR3 nucleotides are TGTGCCAGCAGCCCAGGGACTAGCGGGAGATCATTAGAGACCCAGTACTTC.

This chain links TRBV9 with TRBJ2-6; no firm D call. CDR1 is SGDLS and CDR2 is YYNGEE in the germline V gene. Trimming took 0 bases from V and 4 from J, leaving 8 bases between them. This CDR3 is 15 amino acids long. CDR3 region: CASSVERPGANVLTF. The CDR3, as DNA: TGTGCCAGCAGCGTAGAGAGGCCCGGGGCCAACGTCCTGACTTTC.